A selection of T cell receptor beta chains follows, all from one sample in a study of technical replicates of blood from several donors. Profiled with immunoSEQ multiplex PCR; TCRdb holds only in-frame clones, not every one. The sample comprises 100,000 or so clones, roughly 96% of which are singletons, and about 0.39% rests with the top ten. The sequenced material came from T cells isolated from PBMCs. Receptors originate from a human donor in good health. CDR3s include the opening cysteine and the closing phenylalanine or tryptophan. The order of the fields is V gene, J gene, D gene, clone size, CDR3 DNA, CDR3 protein. The D gene is left open where the match is weak. Size tells how often a clone was seen (once, few, many) or the class of an expanded clone, and some rows leave it out.

TRBV4-2	TRBJ1-2	TRBD1	.	TGTGCCAGCAGCCAAGAGCTAACAGGGGATTTCTATGGCTACACCTTC	CASSQELTGDFYGYTF
TRBV5-6	TRBJ1-3	.	.	TGTGCCAGCAGCTCTCAGGGAAACACCATATATTTT	CASSSQGNTIYF
TRBV5-4	TRBJ2-1	TRBD2	.	TGTGCCAGCAGCTGGGGGGGGGCTAGCGGGAGTAATGAGCAGTTCTTC	CASSWGGASGSNEQFF
TRBV28	TRBJ1-5	.	few	TGTGCCAGCAGTTGGCTGTGGGGGGAAGGACGGAATCAGCCCCAGCATTTT	CASSWLWGEGRNQPQHF
TRBV20-1	TRBJ2-3	.	once	TGCAGTGCCCGAACATCTGATACGCAGTATTTT	CSARTSDTQYF
TRBV30	TRBJ1-4	TRBD1	once	TGTGCCCGGTCAGGGGGCCACGGGAAACTGTTTTTT	CARSGGHGKLFF
TRBV9	TRBJ2-5	TRBD2	.	TGTGCCAGCAGCGTAGCTATCAGGACTAGCGGGGAGACCCAGTACTTC	CASSVAIRTSGETQYF
TRBV18	TRBJ2-3	TRBD1	.	TGTGCCAGCTCCCAATCATGGGGAGGACAGGGAAGCACAGATACGCAGTATTTT	CASSQSWGGQGSTDTQYF
TRBV7-9	TRBJ2-5	.	.	TGTGCCGGCGGCCCCCAAGAGACCCAGTACTTC	CAGGPQETQYF
TRBV30	TRBJ1-4	TRBD1	.	TGTGCCTGGAGCGTGTGGGAGACAGGGTTTGTGGAAAAACTGTTTTTT	CAWSVWETGFVEKLFF
TRBV14	TRBJ2-6	.	once	TGTGCCAGCAGAAGGGCGGGGAAGGGTGGGGCCAACGTCCTGACTTTC	CASRRAGKGGANVLTF
TRBV9	TRBJ1-5	.	.	TGTGCCAGCAGCGACGGAGGGCGCCAGCCCCAGCATTTT	CASSDGGRQPQHF
TRBV14	TRBJ2-1	TRBD2	.	TGTGCCAGCAGCCAACTAAGGACTAGCGGGAGTGGGAATGAGCAGTTCTTC	CASSQLRTSGSGNEQFF
TRBV29-1	TRBJ1-1	.	.	TGCAGCGTAGAGACAGGCGGAAACACTGAAGCTTTCTTT	CSVETGGNTEAFF
TRBV10-3	TRBJ1-5	.	.	TGTGCCATCAGTGAGTCTGGGGAGACTCCGGGCAATCAGCCCCAGCATTTT	CAISESGETPGNQPQHF
TRBV5-4	TRBJ2-3	TRBD2	.	TGTGCCAGCGAAGGAGGACTAGACACAGATACGCAGTATTTT	CASEGGLDTDTQYF
TRBV29-1	TRBJ1-1	.	.	TGCAGCGTAACTACAGGGATGAACACTGAAGCTTTCTTT	CSVTTGMNTEAFF
TRBV2	TRBJ2-5	TRBD2	.	TGTGCCAGCTCTCACGGTGCGGGAGGCGAAGAGACCCAGTACTTC	CASSHGAGGEETQYF
TRBV13	TRBJ1-2	.	.	TGTGCCAGCAGCTCCACTTACAGGGCCTATGGCTACACCTTC	CASSSTYRAYGYTF
TRBV6-5	TRBJ2-2	TRBD2	.	TGTGCCAGCAGTCAGACTAGCGGGAGTCCCGGGGAGCTGTTTTTT	CASSQTSGSPGELFF
TRBV5-4	TRBJ1-2	.	.	TGTGCCAGCAGCTTGGACGGGATCGGCTACACCTTC	CASSLDGIGYTF
TRBV10-1	TRBJ1-5	.	.	TGCGCCAGCAGGAATACAGGGAGTCTAACTCAGCCCCAGCATTTT	CASRNTGSLTQPQHF
TRBV5-4	TRBJ1-2	.	.	TGTGCCAGCAGCTTGGCCCTCAGTTCTAACTATGGCTACACCTTC	CASSLALSSNYGYTF
TRBV29-1	TRBJ1-1	TRBD1	.	TGCAGCACCAGACAGGGGGACACTGAAGCTTTCTTT	CSTRQGDTEAFF
TRBV5-1	TRBJ1-2	TRBD1	.	TGCGCCAGCAGCCGGGACAGCCGGAACTATGGCTACACCTTC	CASSRDSRNYGYTF
TRBV30	TRBJ2-7	.	.	TGTGCTGCGGGGCAGGGGGTTCGGGAGCAGTACTTC	CAAGQGVREQYF
TRBV5-6	TRBJ2-4	.	.	TGTGCCAGCAGCGGAGGAACAGTTCTAGCCAAAAACATTCAGTACTTC	CASSGGTVLAKNIQYF
TRBV10-2	TRBJ2-1	TRBD2	.	TGCGCCAGCAGTGACCTGGGACTAGCCTCCTACAATGAGCAGTTCTTC	CASSDLGLASYNEQFF
TRBV6-5	TRBJ1-1	TRBD1	.	TGTGCCAGCAGTTCAACAGGGGCTGAAGCTTTCTTT	CASSSTGAEAFF
TRBV11-2	TRBJ2-4	.	.	TGTGCCAGCAGCTTAGACTTATACATTCAGTACTTC	CASSLDLYIQYF
TRBV20-1	TRBJ2-2	.	.	TGCAGTGCTATAGTATGGGGGGAGCTGTTTTTT	CSAIVWGELFF
TRBV10-3	TRBJ2-7	TRBD1	.	TGTGCCATCAGTGGACAGGGGGCGGACGAGCAGTACTTC	CAISGQGADEQYF
TRBV11-2	TRBJ2-3	TRBD1	.	TGTGCCAGCAGCTTAAGGGGGCTCGGCACAGATACGCAGTATTTT	CASSLRGLGTDTQYF
TRBV27	TRBJ1-2	.	.	TGTGCCAGCAGTTTATCGTTAGGGGATGGCTACACCTTC	CASSLSLGDGYTF
TRBV7-2	TRBJ2-5	TRBD2	.	TGTGCCAGCAGCTTATCCGGACTAGCGTACCAAGAGACCCAGTACTTC	CASSLSGLAYQETQYF
TRBV9	TRBJ2-7	.	.	TGTGCCAGCAGCGTAGGCGCTATGAGCCTCCGCGAGCAGTACTTC	CASSVGAMSLREQYF
TRBV9	TRBJ2-7	TRBD2	.	TGTGCCAGCAGCCCCCAAGGCAGACCGGGACTAGCGGGAATCCACCCCTACGAGCAGTACTTC	CASSPQGRPGLAGIHPYEQYF
TRBV14	TRBJ2-1	.	.	TGTGCCAGCAGTCTGGCTAGCTCCTACAATGAGCAGTTCTTC	CASSLASSYNEQFF
TRBV15	TRBJ2-7	.	.	TGTGCCACCAGCCCTCAGGGTACTGACGAGCAGTACTTC	CATSPQGTDEQYF
TRBV11-1	TRBJ2-7	.	.	TGTGCCAGCTTAAAGCAGTACTTC	CASLKQYF
TRBV6-5	TRBJ1-4	.	once	TGTGCCAGCAGTAGCGCAACAGGGCTTGGCGAAAAACTGTTTTTT	CASSSATGLGEKLFF
TRBV5-6	TRBJ2-2	.	.	TGTGCCAGCAGCCCTCTAACCGGGGAGCTGTTTTTT	CASSPLTGELFF
TRBV5-1	TRBJ2-3	.	once	TGCGCCAGCAGCTTGGGGCCAGGCACAGATACGCAGTATTTT	CASSLGPGTDTQYF
TRBV19	TRBJ2-1	TRBD2	.	TGTGCCAGTAGGTCCGGGACTAGCGTATACAATGAGCAGTTCTTC	CASRSGTSVYNEQFF
TRBV6-6	TRBJ2-7	TRBD2	.	TGTGCCAGCAGCCGGGACCGGGGGGCCTACGAGCAGTACTTC	CASSRDRGAYEQYF